This section outlines one T cell receptor (beta chain) sequence together with its context. V lost 8 bases and J 4 bases, leaving 5 bases between the germline ends. The CDR3 length is 11 residues. Looked up from germline, CDR1 is SNHLY and CDR2 is FYNNEI. This record belongs to a study of blood T cell repertoires in COVID-19. Under the authors' procedure: By means of reference gene primer amplification, nucleated cell counts were estimated. Profiled with immunoSEQ multiplex PCR; TCRdb holds only in-frame clones, not every one. The DNA was the basis for D and trimming; V, J and clone size are from that table. There are a few hundred thousand clones in the sample; about 80% occur only once, and approximately 3.2% lies in the top ten.

The clonotype comes from a woman of 80 years or more with acute or convalescent COVID-19. The source material was peripheral blood. The chain recombines TRBV2 with TRBJ2-2; D ambiguous. The CDR3 DNA sequence: TGTGCCAGCCAGATCACCGGGGAGCTGTTTTTT. Protein sequence: CASQITGELFF.